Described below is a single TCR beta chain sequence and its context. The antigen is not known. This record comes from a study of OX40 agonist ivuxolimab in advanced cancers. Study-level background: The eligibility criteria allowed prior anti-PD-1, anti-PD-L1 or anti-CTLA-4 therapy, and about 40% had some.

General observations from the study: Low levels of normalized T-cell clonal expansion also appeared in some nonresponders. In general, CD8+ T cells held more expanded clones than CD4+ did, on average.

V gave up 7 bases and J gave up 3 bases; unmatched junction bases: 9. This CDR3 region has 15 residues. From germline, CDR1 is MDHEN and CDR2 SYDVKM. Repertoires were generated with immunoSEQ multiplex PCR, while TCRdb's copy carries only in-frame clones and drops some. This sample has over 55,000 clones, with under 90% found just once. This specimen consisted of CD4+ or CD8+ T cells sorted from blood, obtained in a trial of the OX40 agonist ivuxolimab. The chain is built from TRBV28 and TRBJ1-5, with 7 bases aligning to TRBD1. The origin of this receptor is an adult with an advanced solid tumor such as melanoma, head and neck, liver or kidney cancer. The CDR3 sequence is CASTIPTGVNQPQHF. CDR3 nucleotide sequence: TGTGCCAGCACTATACCAACAGGGGTCAATCAGCCCCAGCATTTT.